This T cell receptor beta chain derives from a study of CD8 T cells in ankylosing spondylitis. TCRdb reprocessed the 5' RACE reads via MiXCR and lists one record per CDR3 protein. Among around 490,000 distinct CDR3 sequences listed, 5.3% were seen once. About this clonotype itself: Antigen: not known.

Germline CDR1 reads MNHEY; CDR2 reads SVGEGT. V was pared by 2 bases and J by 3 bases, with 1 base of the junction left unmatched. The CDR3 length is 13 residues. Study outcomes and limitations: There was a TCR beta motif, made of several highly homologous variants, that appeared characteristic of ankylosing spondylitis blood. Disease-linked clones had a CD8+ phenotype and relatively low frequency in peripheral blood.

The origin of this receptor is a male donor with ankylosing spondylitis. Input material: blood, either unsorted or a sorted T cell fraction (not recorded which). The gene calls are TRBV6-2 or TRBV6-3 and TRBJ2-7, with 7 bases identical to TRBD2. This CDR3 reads CASSYGLVYEQYF. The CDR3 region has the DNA TGTGCCAGCAGTTACGGACTAGTCTACGAGCAGTACTTC.